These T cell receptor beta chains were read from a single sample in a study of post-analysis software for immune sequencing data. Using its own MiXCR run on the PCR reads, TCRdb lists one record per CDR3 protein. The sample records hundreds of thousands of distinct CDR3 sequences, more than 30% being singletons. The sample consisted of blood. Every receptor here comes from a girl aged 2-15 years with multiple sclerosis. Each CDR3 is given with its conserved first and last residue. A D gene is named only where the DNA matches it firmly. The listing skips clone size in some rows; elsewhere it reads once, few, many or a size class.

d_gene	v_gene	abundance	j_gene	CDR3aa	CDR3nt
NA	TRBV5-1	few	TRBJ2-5	CASSTGLGQETQYF	TGCGCCAGCAGCACCGGGCTAGGTCAAGAGACCCAGTACTTC
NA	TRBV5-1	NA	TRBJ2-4	CASSLLLGKNIQYF	TGCGCCAGCAGCCTCCTTTTGGGCAAAAACATTCAGTACTTC
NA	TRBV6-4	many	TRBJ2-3	CASSEQGTDTQYF	TGTGCCAGCAGTGAACAGGGCACAGATACGCAGTATTTT
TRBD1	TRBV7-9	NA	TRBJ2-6	CASSPGDRPSGANVLTF	TGTGCCAGCAGCCCAGGGGACAGGCCCTCCGGGGCCAACGTCCTGACTTTC
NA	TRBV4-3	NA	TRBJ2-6	CASSQDAAGSSGANVLTF	TGCGCCAGCAGCCAAGACGCCGCCGGTTCCTCTGGGGCCAACGTCCTGACTTTC
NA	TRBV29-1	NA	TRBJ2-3	CSVEDIVQFTDTQYF	TGCAGCGTTGAAGATATTGTTCAGTTCACAGATACGCAGTATTTT
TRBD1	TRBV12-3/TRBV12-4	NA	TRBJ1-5	CASSFVGGQPQHF	TGTGCCAGCAGTTTTGTAGGGGGCCAGCCCCAGCATTTT
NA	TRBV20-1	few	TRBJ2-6	CSARDLGSGANVLTF	TGCAGTGCTAGAGATCTAGGCTCTGGGGCCAACGTCCTGACTTTC
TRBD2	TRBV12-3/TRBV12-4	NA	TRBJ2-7	CASSRAGDGEQYF	TGTGCCAGCAGTCGAGCGGGAGACGGGGAGCAGTACTTC
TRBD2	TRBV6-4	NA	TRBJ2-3	CASSDTGGPADTQYF	TGTGCCAGCAGTGACACGGGGGGGCCGGCAGATACGCAGTATTTT
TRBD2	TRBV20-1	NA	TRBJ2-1	CSARSASGRGNEQFF	TGCAGTGCTAGATCGGCTAGCGGGAGAGGTAATGAGCAGTTCTTC
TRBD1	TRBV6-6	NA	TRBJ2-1	CASTLRTGNNEQFF	TGTGCCAGCACCTTAAGGACAGGGAACAATGAGCAGTTCTTC
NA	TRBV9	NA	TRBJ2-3	CASSVGGLVTDTQYF	TGTGCCAGCAGCGTTGGCGGGCTAGTCACAGATACGCAGTATTTT
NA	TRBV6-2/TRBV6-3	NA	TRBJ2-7	CASSSGRGNPLYEQYF	TGTGCCAGCAGTTCGGGAAGGGGGAACCCTTTGTACGAGCAGTACTTC
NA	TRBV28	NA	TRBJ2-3	CASSLSAVGGQTDTQYF	TGTGCCAGCAGTTTATCGGCCGTCGGAGGGCAAACAGATACGCAGTATTTT
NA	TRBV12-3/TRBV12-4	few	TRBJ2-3	CASNQRLSQDTQYF	TGTGCCAGCAATCAGCGACTTTCTCAAGATACGCAGTATTTT
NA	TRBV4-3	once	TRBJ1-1	CASSREDRVNTEAFF	TGCGCCAGCAGCCGAGAAGATAGGGTCAACACTGAAGCTTTCTTT
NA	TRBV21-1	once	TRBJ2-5	CASSKQELSTEPQETQYF	TGTGCCAGCAGCAAACAAGAATTATCGACAGAACCTCAAGAGACCCAGTACTTC
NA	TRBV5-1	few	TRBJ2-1	CASNPGLATNEQFF	TGCGCCAGCAATCCGGGACTGGCTACAAATGAGCAGTTCTTC
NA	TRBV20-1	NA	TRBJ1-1	CSAPRDDMNTEAFF	TGCAGTGCTCCTCGGGACGACATGAACACTGAAGCTTTCTTT
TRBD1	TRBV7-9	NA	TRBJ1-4	CASSDPGQGGEKRFF	TGTGCCAGCAGCGATCCGGGACAGGGAGGTGAAAAACGGTTTTTT
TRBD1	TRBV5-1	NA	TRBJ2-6	CASSKAFLIPPGQGPGANVLTF	TGCGCCAGCAGCAAAGCATTTCTAATTCCTCCGGGACAGGGACCCGGGGCCAACGTCCTGACTTTC
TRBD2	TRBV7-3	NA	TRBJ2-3	CASSLAPTRTSGSIDTQYF	TGTGCCAGCAGCTTAGCCCCAACACGGACTAGCGGGAGTATAGATACGCAGTATTTT
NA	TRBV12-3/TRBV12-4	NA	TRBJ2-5	CASSSHASETQYF	TGTGCCAGCAGTTCCCATGCGTCGGAGACCCAGTACTTC
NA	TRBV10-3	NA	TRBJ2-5	CAIGAAEGPLETQYF	TGTGCCATCGGTGCTGCAGAGGGGCCGTTGGAGACCCAGTACTTC
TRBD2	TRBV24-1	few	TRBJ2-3	CATSDLTSGGAPDTQYF	TGTGCCACCAGTGATTTGACAAGCGGGGGGGCCCCAGATACGCAGTATTTT
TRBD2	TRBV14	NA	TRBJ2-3	CASSGWRERVDTQYF	TGTGCCAGCAGCGGCTGGCGGGAGAGGGTAGATACGCAGTATTTT
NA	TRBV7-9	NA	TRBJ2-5	CASSALLVETQYF	TGTGCCAGCAGCGCTCTTCTGGTGGAGACCCAGTACTTC
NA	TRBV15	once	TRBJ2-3	CATSIRYTQYF	TGTGCCACCAGCATAAGGTATACGCAGTATTTT